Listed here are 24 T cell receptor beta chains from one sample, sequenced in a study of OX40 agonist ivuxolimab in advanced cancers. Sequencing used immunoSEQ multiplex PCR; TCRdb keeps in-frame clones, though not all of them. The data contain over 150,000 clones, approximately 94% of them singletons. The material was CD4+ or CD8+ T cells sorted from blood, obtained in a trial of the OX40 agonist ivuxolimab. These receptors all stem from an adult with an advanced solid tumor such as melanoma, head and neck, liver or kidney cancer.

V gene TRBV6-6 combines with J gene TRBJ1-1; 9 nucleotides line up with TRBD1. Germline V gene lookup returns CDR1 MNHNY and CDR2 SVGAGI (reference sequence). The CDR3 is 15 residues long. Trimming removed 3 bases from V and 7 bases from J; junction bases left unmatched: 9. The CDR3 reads CASSYSGTGRGEAFF. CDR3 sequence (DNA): TGTGCCAGCAGTTATTCCGGGACAGGGCGGGGTGAAGCTTTCTTT.

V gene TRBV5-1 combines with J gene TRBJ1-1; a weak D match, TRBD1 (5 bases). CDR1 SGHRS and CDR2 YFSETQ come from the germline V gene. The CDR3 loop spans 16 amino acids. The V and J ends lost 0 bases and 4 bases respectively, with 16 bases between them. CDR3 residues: CASSLGTGPFGTEAFF. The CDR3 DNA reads TGCGCCAGCAGCTTGGGAACAGGACCCTTTGGCACTGAAGCTTTCTTT. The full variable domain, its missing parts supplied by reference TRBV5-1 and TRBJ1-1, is KAGVTQTPRYLIKTRGQQVTLSCSPISGHRSVSWYQQTPGQGLQFLFEYFSETQRNKGNFPGRFSGRQFSNSRSEMNVSTLELGDSALYLCASSLGTGPFGTEAFFGQGTRLTVV.

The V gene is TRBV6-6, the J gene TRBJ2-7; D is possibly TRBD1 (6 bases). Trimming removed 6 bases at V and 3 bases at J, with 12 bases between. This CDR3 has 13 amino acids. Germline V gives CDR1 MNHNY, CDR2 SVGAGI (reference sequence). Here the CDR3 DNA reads TGTGCCAGCAGCCGGGACACGAACTACGAGCAGTACTTC. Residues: CASSRDTNYEQYF.

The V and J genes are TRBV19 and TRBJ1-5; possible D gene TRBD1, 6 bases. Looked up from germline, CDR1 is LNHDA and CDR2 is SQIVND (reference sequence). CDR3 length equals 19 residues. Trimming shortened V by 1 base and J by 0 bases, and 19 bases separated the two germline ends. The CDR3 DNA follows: TGTGCCAGTAGTATAGGCGGTGGCCCATGGGGGCCTAGCAATCAGCCCCAGCATTTT. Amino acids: CASSIGGGPWGPSNQPQHF. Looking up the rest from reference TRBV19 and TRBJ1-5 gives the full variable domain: DGGITQSPKYLFRKEGQNVTLSCEQNLNHDAMYWYRQDPGQGLRLIYYSQIVNDFQKGDIAEGYSVSREKKESFPLTVTSAQKNPTAFYLCASSIGGGPWGPSNQPQHFGDGTRLSIL.

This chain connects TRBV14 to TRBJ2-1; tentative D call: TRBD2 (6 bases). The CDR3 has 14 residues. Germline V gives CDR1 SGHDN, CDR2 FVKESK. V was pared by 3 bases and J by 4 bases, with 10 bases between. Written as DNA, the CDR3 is TGTGCCAGCAGCCAGTCGAGCGGGTACAATGAGCAGTTCTTC. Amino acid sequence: CASSQSSGYNEQFF.

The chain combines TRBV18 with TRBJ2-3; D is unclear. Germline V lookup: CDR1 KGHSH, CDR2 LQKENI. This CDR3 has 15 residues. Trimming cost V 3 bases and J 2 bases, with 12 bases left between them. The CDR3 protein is CASSPLGPYTDTQYF. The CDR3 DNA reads TGTGCCAGCTCACCGCTAGGGCCTTACACAGATACGCAGTATTTT.

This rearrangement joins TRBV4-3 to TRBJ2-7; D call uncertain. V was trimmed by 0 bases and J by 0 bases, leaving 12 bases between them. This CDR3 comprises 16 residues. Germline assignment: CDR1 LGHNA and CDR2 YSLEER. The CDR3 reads CASSQDWSGSSYEQYF. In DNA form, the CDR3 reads TGCGCCAGCAGCCAAGACTGGTCAGGTAGCTCCTACGAGCAGTACTTC.

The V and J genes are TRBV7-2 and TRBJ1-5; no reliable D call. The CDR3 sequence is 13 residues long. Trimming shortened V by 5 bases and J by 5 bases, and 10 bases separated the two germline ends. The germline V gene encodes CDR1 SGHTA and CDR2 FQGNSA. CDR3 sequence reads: CASSPNGDQPQHF. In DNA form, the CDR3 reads TGTGCCAGCAGCCCGAACGGGGATCAGCCCCAGCATTTT.

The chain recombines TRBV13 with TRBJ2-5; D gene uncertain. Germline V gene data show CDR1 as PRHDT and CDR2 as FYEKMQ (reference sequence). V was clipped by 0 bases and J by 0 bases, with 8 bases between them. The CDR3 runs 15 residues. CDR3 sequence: CASSLGSRDQETQYF. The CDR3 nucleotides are TGTGCCAGCAGCTTAGGGTCCCGGGACCAAGAGACCCAGTACTTC.

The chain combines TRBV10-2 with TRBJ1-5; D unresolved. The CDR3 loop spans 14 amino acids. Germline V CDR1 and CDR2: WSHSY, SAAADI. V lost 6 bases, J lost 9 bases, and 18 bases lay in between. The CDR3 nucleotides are TGCGCCAGCAGACCTTCCGGGCCCGGAGGGCCCCAGCATTTT. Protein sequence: CASRPSGPGGPQHF.

CDR3 nucleotides: TGTGCCAGCTCACCACCGGGGGGCTACGACTACAATGAGCAGTTCTTC. It yields the protein CASSPPGGYDYNEQFF. This rearrangement joins TRBV18 to TRBJ2-1; the D call may be TRBD1 or TRBD2 (6 bases each). From germline, CDR1 is KGHSH and CDR2 LQKENI. V was trimmed by 0 bases and J by 3 bases, leaving 12 bases between them. The CDR3 consists of 16 residues.

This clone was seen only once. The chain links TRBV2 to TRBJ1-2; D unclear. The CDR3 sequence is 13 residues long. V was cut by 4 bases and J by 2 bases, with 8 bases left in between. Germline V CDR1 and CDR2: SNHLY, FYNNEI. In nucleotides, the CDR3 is TGTGCCAGCAGTGTACGACAAAACTATGGCTACACCTTC. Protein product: CASSVRQNYGYTF.

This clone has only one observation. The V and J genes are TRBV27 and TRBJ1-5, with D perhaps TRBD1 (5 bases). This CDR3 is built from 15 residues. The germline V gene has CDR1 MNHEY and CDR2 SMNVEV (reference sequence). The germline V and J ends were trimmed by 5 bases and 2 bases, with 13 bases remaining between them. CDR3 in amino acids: CASSLRAGGNQPQHF. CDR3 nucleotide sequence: TGTGCCAGCAGTCTCAGGGCGGGGGGCAATCAGCCCCAGCATTTT.

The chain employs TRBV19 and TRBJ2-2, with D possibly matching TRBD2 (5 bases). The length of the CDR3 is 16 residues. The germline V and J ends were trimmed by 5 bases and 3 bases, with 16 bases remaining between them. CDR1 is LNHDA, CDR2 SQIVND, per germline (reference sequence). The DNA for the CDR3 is TGTGCCAGTAGTTTCCGTAGAAGGACTGACACCGGGGAGCTGTTTTTT. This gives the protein CASSFRRRTDTGELFF.

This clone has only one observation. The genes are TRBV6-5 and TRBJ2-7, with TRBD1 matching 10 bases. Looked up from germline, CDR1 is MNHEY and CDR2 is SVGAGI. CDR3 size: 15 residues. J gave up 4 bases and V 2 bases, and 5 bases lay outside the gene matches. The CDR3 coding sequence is TGTGCCAGCAGTTACCCCCGACAGGGGGCTTACGAGCAGTACTTC. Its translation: CASSYPRQGAYEQYF.

The CDR3 here is CASSQGSGLAGGVSSYEQYF. CDR3 nucleotide sequence: TGCGCCAGCAGCCAAGGGTCTGGGCTAGCGGGAGGGGTCAGCTCCTACGAGCAGTACTTC. The chain couples TRBV4-1 to TRBJ2-7; the match to TRBD2 covers 12 bases. With V trimmed by 1 base and J by 0 bases, 13 bases remained unmatched. The V gene's germline CDR1 is MGHRA and CDR2 YSYEKL. The CDR3 is 20 amino acids.

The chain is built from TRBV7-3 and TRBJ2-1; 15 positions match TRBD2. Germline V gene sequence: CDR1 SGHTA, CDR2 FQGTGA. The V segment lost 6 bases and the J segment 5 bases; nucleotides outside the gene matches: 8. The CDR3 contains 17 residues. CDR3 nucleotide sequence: TGTGCCAGCAGTCAAGGACTAGCGGGAGGGTACGACAATGAGCAGTTCTTC. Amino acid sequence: CASSQGLAGGYDNEQFF.

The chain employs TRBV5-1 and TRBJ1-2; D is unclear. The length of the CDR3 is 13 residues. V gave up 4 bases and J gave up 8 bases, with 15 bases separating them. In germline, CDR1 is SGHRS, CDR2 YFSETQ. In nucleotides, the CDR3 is TGCGCCAGCAGCCCCGATGGGATTGTAGGCTACACCTTC. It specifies CASSPDGIVGYTF. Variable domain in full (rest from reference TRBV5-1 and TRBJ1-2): KAGVTQTPRYLIKTRGQQVTLSCSPISGHRSVSWYQQTPGQGLQFLFEYFSETQRNKGNFPGRFSGRQFSNSRSEMNVSTLELGDSALYLCASSPDGIVGYTFGSGTRLTVV.

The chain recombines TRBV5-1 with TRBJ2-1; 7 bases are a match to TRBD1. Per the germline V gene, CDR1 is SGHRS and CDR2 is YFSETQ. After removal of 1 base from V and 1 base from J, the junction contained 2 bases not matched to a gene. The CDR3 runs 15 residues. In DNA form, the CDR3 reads TGCGCCAGCAGCTTGACAGGGGCATCCTACAATGAGCAGTTCTTC. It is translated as CASSLTGASYNEQFF.

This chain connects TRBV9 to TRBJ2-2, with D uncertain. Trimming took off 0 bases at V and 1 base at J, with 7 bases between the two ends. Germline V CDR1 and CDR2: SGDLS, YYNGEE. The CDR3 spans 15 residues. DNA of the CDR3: TGTGCCAGCAGCGTAGATCCGGGGAACACCGGGGAGCTGTTTTTT. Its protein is CASSVDPGNTGELFF.

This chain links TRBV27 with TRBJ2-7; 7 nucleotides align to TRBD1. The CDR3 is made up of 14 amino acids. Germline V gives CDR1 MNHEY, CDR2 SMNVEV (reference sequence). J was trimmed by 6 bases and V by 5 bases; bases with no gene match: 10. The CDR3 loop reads CASSPRDSHPEQYF. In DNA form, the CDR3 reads TGTGCCAGCAGTCCCAGGGACAGCCATCCCGAGCAGTACTTC.

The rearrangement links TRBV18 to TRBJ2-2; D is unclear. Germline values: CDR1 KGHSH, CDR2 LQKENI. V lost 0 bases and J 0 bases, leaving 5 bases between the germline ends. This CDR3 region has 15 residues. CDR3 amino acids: CASSPPATNTGELFF. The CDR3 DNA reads TGTGCCAGCTCACCACCGGCTACGAACACCGGGGAGCTGTTTTTT.

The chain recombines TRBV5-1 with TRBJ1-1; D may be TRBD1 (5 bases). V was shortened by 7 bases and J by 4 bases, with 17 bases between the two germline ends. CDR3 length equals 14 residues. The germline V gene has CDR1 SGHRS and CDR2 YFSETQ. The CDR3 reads CASSWGGQGTEAFF. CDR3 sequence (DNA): TGCGCCAGCTCATGGGGAGGGCAGGGCACTGAAGCTTTCTTT. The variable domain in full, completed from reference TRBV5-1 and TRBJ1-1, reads KAGVTQTPRYLIKTRGQQVTLSCSPISGHRSVSWYQQTPGQGLQFLFEYFSETQRNKGNFPGRFSGRQFSNSRSEMNVSTLELGDSALYLCASSWGGQGTEAFFGQGTRLTVV.

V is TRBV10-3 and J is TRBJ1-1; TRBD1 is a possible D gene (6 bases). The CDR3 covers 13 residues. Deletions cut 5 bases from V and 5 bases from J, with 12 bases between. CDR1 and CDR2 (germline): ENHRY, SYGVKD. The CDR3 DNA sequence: TGTGCCATCAGTCTGGACAGAGGGACTGAAGCTTTCTTT. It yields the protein CAISLDRGTEAFF.